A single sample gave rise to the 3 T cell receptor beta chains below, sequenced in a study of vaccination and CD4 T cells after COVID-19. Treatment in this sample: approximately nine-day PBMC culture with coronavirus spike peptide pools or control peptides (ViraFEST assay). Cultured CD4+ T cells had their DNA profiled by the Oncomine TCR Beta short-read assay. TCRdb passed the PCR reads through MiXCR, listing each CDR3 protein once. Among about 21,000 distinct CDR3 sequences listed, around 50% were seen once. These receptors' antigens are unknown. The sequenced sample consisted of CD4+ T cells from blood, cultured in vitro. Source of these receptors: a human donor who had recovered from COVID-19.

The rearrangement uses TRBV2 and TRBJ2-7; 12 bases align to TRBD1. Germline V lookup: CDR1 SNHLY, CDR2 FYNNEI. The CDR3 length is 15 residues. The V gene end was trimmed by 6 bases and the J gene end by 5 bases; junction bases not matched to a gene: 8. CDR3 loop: CASSSSGTGGNEQYF. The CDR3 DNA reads TGTGCCAGCAGCTCCTCCGGGACAGGGGGCAACGAGCAGTACTTC.

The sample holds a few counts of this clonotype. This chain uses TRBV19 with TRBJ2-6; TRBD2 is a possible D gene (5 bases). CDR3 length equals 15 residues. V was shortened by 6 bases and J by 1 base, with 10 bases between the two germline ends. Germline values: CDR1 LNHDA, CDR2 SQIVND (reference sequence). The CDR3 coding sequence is TGTGCCAGTAGCTCAAGAGGGTCTGGGGCCAACGTCCTGACTTTC. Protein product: CASSSRGSGANVLTF.

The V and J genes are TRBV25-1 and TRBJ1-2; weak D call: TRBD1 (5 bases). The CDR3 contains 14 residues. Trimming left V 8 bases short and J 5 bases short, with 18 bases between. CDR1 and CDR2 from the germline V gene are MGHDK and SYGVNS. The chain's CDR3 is CASSPTGTVYGYTF. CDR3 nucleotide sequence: TGTGCCAGCTCACCTACCGGGACGGTATATGGCTACACCTTC.